These 3 T cell receptor beta chains originate from one sample sequenced in a study of T cell repertoires in cytomegalovirus infection. TCRdb used MiXCR to reprocess the reads, holding one entry per CDR3 protein. The repertoire consists of around 740,000 distinct CDR3 sequences, with 35% occurring once and the leading ten covering under 3%. The source material was PBMCs. The receptor source for this set is a human donor in good health (CMV status not recorded). Some clones in this sample may be carry-over from other donors' samples.

In this sample, this clonotype turned up a few times. This chain uses TRBV7-6 with TRBJ1-1; D ambiguous. Trimming pared 5 bases from V and 7 bases from J, leaving 11 bases between. The CDR3 totals 12 residues. Germline assignment: CDR1 SGHVS and CDR2 FNYEAQ. The CDR3 here is CASSRIFNEAFF. CDR3 coding DNA: TGTGCCAGCAGCCGTATATTCAATGAAGCTTTCTTT.

This clonotype came up a few times. The rearrangement links TRBV11-2 to TRBJ1-2; D unclear. Per the germline V gene, CDR1 is SGHAT and CDR2 is FQNNGV. The germline V and J ends were trimmed by 0 bases and 1 base, with 9 bases remaining between them. The CDR3 is 15 amino acids. The CDR3 region is CASSLEVGLNYGYTF. The CDR3 DNA sequence: TGTGCCAGCAGCTTAGAGGTCGGCCTTAACTATGGCTACACCTTC.

The rearrangement joins TRBV27 to TRBJ2-5, with D possibly being TRBD2 (6 bases). The germline gives CDR1 MNHEY, CDR2 SMNVEV (reference sequence). The CDR3 runs to 13 residues. The V end lost 6 bases, the J end lost 4 bases, and 12 bases lay between the germline ends. CDR3 sequence (DNA): TGTGCCAGCAGGACGCTAGCGCCAGAGACCCAGTACTTC. Protein product: CASRTLAPETQYF.